This T cell receptor (beta chain) was identified during a study of blood T cell repertoires in COVID-19. The CDR3 consists of 15 residues. Trimming removed 3 bases at V and 4 bases at J, with 12 bases between. Germline values: CDR1 PRHDT, CDR2 FYEKMQ (reference sequence). Measured with immunoSEQ multiplex PCR; TCRdb has only the in-frame clones, and not every one. The repertoire holds 400,000 to 500,000 clones, with roughly 88% as singletons. Sequenced material: PBMCs or T cells enriched from blood (not recorded which). The gene calls are TRBV13 and TRBJ2-2; D perhaps matches TRBD1 (5 bases). The clonotype was recovered from a woman aged 18-30 years who had been exposed to COVID-19. For the CDR3, the DNA is TGTGCCAGCAGCTTCGGCAGGGTCGGCACCGGGGAGCTGTTTTTT. It yields the protein CASSFGRVGTGELFF.